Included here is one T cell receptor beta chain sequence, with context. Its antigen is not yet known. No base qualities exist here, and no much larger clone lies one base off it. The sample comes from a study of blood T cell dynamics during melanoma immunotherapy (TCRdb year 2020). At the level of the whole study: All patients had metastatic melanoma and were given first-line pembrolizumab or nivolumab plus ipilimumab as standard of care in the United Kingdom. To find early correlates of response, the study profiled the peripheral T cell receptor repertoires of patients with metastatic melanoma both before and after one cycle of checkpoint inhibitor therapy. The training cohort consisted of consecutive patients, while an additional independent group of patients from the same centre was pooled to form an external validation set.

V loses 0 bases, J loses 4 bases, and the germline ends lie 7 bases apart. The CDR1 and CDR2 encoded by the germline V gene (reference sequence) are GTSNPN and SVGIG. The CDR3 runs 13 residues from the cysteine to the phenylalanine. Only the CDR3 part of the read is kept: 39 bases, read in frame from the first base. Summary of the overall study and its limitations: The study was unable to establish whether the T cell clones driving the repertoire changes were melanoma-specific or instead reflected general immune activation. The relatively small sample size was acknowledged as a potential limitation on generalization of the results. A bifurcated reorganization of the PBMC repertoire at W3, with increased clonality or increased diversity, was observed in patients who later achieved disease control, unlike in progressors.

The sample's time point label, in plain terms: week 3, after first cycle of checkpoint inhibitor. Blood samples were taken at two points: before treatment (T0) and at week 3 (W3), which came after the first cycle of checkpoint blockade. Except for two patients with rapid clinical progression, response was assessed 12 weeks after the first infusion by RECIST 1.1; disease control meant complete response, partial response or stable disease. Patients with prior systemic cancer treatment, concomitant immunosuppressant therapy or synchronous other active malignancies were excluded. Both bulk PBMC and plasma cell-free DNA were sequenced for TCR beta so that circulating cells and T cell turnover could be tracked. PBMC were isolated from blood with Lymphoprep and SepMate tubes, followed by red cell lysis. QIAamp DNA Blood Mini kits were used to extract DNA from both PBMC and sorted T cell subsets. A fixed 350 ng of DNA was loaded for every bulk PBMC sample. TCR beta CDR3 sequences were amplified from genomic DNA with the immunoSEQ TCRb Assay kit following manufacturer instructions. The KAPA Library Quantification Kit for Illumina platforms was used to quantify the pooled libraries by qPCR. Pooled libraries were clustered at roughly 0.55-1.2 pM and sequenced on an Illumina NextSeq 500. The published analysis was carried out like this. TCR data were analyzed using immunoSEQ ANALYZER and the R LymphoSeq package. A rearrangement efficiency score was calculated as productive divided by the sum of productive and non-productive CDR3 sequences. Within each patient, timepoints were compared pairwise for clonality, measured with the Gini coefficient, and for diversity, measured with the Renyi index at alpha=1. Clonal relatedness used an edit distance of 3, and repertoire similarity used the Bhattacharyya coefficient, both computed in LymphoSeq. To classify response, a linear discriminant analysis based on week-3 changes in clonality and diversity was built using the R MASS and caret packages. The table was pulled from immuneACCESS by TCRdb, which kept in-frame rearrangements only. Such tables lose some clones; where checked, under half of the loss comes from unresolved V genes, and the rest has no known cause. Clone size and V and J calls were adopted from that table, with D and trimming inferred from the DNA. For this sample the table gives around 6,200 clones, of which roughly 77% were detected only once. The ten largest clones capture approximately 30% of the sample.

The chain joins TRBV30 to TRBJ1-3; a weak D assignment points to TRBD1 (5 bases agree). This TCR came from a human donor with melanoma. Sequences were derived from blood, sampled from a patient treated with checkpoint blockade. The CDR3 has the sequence CAWSVGVGNTIYF. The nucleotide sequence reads TGTGCCTGGAGTGTAGGGGTAGGAAACACCATATATTTT.